This T cell receptor (beta chain) emerged from a study of T cells in pancreatic ductal adenocarcinoma. Trimming took 5 bases from V and 8 from J; bases not matched to a gene: 16. Germline V CDR1 and CDR2: SGHVS, FNYEAQ. CDR3 length equals 17 residues. Selected pancreatic ductal adenocarcinoma patients had undergone surgery without neoadjuvant therapy. Only in-frame clones appear in the TCRdb table, and some are missing; sequencing was by immunoSEQ multiplex PCR. The repertoire holds over 15,000 clones, with roughly 86% as singletons. Sample: PBMCs. The chain has TRBV7-6 and TRBJ1-3; 9 bases line up with TRBD1. This sequence originates from a human donor with pancreatic ductal adenocarcinoma. The DNA of the CDR3 is TGTGCCAGCAGCGAAAGGGGACAGGGAATGAAACTTGACACCATATATTTT. Protein sequence: CASSERGQGMKLDTIYF.